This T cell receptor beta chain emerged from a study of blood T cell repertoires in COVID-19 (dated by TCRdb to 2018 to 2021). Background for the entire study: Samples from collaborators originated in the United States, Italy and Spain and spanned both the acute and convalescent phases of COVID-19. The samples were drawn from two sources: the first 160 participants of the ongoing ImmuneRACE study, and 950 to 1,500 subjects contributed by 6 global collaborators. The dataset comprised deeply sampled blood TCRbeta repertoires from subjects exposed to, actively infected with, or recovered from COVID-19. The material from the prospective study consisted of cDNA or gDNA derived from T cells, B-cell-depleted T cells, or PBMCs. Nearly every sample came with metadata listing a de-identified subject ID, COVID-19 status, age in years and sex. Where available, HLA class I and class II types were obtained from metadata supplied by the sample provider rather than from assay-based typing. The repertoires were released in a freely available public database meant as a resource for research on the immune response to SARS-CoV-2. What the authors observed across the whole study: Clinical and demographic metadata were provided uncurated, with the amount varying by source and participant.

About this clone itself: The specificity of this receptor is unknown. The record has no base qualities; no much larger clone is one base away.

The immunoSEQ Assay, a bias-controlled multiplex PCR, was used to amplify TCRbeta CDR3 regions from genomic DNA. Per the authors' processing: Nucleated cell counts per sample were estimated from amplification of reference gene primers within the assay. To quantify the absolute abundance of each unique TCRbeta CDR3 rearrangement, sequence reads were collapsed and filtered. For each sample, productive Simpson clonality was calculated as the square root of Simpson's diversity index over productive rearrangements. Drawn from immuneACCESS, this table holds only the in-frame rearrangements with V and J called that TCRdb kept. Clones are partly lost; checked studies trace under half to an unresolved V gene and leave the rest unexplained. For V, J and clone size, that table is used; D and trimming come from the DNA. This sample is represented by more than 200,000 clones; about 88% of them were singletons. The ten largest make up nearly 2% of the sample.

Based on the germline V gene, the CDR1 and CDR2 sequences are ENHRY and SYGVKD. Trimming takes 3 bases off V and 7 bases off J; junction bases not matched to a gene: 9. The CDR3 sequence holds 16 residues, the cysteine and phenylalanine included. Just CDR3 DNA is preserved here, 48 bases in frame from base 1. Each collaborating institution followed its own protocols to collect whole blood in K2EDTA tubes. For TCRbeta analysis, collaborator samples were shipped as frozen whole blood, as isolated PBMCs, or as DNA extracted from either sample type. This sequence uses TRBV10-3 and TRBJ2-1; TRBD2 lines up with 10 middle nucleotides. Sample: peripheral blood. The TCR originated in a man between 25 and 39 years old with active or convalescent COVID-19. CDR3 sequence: CAISDPTSGSGNEQFF. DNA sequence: TGTGCCATCAGTGACCCGACTAGCGGGTCTGGAAATGAGCAGTTCTTC.